This T cell receptor beta chain was sequenced during a study of post-analysis software for immune sequencing data. Whole-study findings and limits: There were about 5 TRBV segments more frequent in patients than controls, and TRBV5-6, TRBV5-1 and TRBV20-1 were among them.

Turning to this clonotype: What it binds is unknown.

The authors incorporated unique molecular identifiers into the TCR beta cDNA libraries. A single record per CDR3 protein comes from TCRdb applying MiXCR to the PCR reads. The repertoire holds about 760,000 distinct CDR3 sequences, with about 27% as singletons. In germline, CDR1 is MNHEY, CDR2 SVGEGT. This CDR3 is built from 14 residues. Trimming stripped 0 bases from V and 3 bases from J, with 9 bases between. This TCR came from a girl aged 10 to 17 with multiple sclerosis. Sequences were obtained from blood. J is TRBJ2-7 and V is TRBV6-2 or TRBV6-3; the D is unclear. CDR3 protein: CASSYSVRVYEQYF. The DNA of the CDR3 is TGTGCCAGCAGTTACTCGGTCCGAGTCTACGAGCAGTACTTC.